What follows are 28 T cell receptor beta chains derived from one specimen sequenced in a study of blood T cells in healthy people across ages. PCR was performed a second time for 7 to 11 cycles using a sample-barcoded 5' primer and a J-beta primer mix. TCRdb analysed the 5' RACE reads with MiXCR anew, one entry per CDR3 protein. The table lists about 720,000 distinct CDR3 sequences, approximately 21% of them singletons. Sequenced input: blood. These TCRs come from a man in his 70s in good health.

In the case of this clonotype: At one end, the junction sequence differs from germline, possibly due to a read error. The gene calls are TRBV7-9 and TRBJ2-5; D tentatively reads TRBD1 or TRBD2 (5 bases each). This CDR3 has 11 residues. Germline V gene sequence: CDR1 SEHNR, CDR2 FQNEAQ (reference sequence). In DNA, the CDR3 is TGTGCCAGCAGCCCCGGGACCACCCGGTACTTC. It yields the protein CASSPGTTRYF.

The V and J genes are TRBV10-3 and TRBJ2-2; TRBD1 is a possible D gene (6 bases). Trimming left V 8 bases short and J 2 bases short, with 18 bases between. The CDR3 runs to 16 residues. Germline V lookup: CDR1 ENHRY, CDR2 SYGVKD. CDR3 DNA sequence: TGTGCCATCCAGGGGACAACACCTCCCAACACCGGGGAGCTGTTTTTT. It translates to CAIQGTTPPNTGELFF.

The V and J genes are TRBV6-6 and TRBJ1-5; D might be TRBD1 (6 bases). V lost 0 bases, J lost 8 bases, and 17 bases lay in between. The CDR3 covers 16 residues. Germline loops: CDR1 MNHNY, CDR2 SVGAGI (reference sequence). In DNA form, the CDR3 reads TGTGCCAGCAGTTACTCGTCCGGGACACTCTCCGAGCCCCAGCATTTT. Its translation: CASSYSSGTLSEPQHF.

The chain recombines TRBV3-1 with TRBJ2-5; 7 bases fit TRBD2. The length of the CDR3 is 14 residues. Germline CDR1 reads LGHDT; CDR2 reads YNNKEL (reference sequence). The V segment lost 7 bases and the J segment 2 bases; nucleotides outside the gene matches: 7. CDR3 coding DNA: TGTGCCAGCACCCTCGCAGCGGGGCAAGAGACCCAGTACTTC. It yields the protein CASTLAAGQETQYF.

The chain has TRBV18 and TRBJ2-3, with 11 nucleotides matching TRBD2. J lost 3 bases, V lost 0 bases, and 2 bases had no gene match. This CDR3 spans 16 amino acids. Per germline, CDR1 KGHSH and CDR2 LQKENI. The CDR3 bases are TGTGCCAGCTCACCACCTCGACTAGCGGGGACAGATACGCAGTATTTT. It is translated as CASSPPRLAGTDTQYF. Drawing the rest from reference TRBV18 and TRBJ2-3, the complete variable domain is NAGVMQNPRHLVRRRGQEARLRCSPMKGHSHVYWYRQLPEEGLKFMVYLQKENIIDESGMPKERFSAEFPKEGPSILRIQQVVRGDSAAYFCASSPPRLAGTDTQYFGPGTRLTVL.

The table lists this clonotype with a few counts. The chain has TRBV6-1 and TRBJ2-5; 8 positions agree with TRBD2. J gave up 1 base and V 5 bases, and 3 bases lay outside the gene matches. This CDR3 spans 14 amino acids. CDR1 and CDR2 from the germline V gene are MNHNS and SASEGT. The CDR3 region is CASSTGGSQETQYF. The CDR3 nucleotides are TGTGCCAGCAGTACGGGGGGGAGCCAAGAGACCCAGTACTTC.

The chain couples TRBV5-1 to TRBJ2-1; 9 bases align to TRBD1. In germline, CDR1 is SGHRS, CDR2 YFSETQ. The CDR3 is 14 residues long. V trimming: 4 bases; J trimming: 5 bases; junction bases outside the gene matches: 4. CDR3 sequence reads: CASSRDRVDNEQFF. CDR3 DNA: TGCGCCAGCAGCAGGGACAGGGTCGACAATGAGCAGTTCTTC.

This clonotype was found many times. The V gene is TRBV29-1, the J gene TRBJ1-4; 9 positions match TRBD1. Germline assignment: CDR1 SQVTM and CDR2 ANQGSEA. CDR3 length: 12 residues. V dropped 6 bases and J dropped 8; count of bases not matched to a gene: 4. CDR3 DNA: TGCAGCGTCGGGACAGGGAGGGAAAAACTGTTTTTT. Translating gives CSVGTGREKLFF.

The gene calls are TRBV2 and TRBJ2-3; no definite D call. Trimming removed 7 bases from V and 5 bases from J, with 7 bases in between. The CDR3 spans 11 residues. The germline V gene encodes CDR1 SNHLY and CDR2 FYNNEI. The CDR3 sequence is CASTLVDTQYF. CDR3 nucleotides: TGTGCCAGCACCCTAGTAGATACGCAGTATTTT.

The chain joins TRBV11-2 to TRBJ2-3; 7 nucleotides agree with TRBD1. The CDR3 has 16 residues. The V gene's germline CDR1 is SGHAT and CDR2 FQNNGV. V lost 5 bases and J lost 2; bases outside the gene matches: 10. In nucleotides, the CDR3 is TGTGCCAGCAGCACGCGACAGGGACGTACCACAGATACGCAGTATTTT. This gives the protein CASSTRQGRTTDTQYF. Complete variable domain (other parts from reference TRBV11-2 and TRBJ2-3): EAGVAQSPRYKIIEKRQSVAFWCNPISGHATLYWYQQILGQGPKLLIQFQNNGVVDDSQLPKDRFSAERLKGVDSTLKIQPAKLEDSAVYLCASSTRQGRTTDTQYFGPGTRLTVL.

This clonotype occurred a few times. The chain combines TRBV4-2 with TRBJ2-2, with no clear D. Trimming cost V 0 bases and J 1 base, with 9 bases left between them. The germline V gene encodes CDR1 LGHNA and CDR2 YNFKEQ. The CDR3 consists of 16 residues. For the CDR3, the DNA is TGTGCCAGCAGCCAAGAGGTGGTTCTGAACACCGGGGAGCTGTTTTTT. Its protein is CASSQEVVLNTGELFF.

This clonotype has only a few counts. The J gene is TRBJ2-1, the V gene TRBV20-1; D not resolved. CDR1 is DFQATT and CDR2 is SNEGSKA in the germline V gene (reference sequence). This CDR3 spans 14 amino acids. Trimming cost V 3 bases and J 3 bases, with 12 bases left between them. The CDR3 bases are TGCAGTGCTAGGCCGGTTAGCAACTACAATGAGCAGTTCTTC. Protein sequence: CSARPVSNYNEQFF.

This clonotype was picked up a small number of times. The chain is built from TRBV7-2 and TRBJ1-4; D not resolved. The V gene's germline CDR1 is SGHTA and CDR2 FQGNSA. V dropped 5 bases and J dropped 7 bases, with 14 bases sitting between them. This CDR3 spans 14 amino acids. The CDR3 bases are TGTGCCAGCAGCCGCGGCGGGTTCGCTGAAAAACTGTTTTTT. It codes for CASSRGGFAEKLFF.

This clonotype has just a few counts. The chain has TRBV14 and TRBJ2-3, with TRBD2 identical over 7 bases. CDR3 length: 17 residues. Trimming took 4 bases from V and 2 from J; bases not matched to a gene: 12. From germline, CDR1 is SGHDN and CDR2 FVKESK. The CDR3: CASSRLSLGTNTDTQYF. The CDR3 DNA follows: TGTGCCAGCAGCCGTCTATCTTTGGGGACTAACACAGATACGCAGTATTTT.

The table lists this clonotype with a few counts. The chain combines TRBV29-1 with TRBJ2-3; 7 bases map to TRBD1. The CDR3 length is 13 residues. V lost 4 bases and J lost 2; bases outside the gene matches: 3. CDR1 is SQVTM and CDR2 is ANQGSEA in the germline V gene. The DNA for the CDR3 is TGCAGCGTTGGGGGACAGTACACAGATACGCAGTATTTT. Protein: CSVGGQYTDTQYF.

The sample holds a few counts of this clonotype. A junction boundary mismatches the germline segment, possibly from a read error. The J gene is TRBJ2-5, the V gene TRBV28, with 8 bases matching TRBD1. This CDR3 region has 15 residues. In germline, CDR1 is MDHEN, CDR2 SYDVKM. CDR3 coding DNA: TGTGCCAGCAGCCGCAGGGGGCATTGGGGAGAGACCCGGTACTTC. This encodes CASSRRGHWGETRYF.

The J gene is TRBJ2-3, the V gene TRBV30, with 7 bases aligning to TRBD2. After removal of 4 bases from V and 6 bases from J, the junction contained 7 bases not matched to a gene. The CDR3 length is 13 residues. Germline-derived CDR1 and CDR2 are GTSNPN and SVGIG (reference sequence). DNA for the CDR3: TGTGCCTGGAAGTGGCGGGAGTTGGATACGCAGTATTTT. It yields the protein CAWKWRELDTQYF.

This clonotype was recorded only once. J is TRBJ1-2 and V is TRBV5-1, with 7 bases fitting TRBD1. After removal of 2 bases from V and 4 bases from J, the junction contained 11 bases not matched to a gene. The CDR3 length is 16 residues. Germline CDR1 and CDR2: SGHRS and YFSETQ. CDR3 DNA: TGCGCCAGCAGCTTAAGGTGGGGACAGACTTCCTATGGCTACACCTTC. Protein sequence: CASSLRWGQTSYGYTF.

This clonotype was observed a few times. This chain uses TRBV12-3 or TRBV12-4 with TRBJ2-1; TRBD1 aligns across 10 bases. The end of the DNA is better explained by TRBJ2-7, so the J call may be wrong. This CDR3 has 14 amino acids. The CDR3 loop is CASSWGQGYYEQYF. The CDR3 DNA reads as TGTGCCAGCAGTTGGGGACAGGGGTACTACGAGCAGTACTTC.

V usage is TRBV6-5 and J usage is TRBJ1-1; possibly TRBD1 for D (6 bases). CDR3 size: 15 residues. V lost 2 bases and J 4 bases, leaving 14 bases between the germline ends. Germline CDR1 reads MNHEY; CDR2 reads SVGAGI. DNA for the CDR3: TGTGCCAGCAGTTACGGCGACAGGTCAAGCACTGAAGCTTTCTTT. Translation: CASSYGDRSSTEAFF.

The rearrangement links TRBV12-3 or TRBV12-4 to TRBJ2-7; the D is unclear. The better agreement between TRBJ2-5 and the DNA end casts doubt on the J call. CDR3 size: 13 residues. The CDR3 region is CASSLRRQETQYF. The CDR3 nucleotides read TGTGCCAGCAGTTTGAGGAGACAAGAGACCCAGTACTTC.

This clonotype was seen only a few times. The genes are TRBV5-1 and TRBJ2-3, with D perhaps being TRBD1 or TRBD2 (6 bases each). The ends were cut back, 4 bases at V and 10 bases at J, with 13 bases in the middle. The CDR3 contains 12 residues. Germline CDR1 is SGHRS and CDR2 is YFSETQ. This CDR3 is CASSGGQGPQYF. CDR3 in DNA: TGCGCCAGCAGCGGAGGGCAGGGGCCGCAGTATTTT.

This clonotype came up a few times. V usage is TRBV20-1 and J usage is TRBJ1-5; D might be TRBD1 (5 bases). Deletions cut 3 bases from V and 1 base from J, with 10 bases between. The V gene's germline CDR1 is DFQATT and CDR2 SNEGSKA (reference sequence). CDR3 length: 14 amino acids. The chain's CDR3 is CSASPQGSNQPQHF. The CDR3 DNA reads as TGCAGTGCTAGTCCGCAGGGCAGCAATCAGCCCCAGCATTTT.

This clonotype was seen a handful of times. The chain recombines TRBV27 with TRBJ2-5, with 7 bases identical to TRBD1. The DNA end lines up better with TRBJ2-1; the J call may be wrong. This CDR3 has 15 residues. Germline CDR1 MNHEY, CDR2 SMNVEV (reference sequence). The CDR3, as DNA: TGTGCCAGCAGACGGAGACAGGGTTCTGTCAATGAGCAGTTCTTC. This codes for CASRRRQGSVNEQFF.

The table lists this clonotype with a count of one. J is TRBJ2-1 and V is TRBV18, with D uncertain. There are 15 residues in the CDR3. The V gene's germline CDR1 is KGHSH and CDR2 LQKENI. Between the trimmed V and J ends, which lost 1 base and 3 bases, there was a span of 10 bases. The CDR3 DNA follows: TGTGCCAGCTCACCACTGTTCTCAAACTACAATGAGCAGTTCTTC. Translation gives CASSPLFSNYNEQFF.

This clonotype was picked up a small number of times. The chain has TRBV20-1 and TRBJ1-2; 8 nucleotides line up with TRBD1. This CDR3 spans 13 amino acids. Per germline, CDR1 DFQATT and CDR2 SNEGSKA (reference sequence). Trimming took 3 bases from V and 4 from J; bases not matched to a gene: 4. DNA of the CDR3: TGCAGTGCTAGTGGACAGGGTTTCTATGGCTACACCTTC. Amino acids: CSASGQGFYGYTF.

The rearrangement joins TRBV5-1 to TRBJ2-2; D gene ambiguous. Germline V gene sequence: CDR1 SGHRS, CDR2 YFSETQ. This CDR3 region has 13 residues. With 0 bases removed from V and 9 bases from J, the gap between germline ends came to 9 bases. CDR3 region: CASSLVEGRELFF. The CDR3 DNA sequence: TGCGCCAGCAGCTTGGTGGAAGGCCGGGAGCTGTTTTTT.

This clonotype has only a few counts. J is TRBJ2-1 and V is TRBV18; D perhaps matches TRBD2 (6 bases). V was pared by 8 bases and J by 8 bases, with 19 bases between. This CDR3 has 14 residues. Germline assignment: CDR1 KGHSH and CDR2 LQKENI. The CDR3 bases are TGTGCCAGCGCGGGACGTTTGAATGCCGATGAGCAGTTCTTC. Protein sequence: CASAGRLNADEQFF.